This TCR beta chain was profiled in a study of cytomegalovirus exposure and HLA in healthy donors. General observations from the study: Rarity characterized most TCR sequences, yet some public TCRs appeared in many donors. Owing to their indistinguishability, certain V segments, notably TRBV6-2 and TRBV6-3, were excluded. The CMV antigen specificity of a few CMV-associated chains was confirmed through in vitro analysis.

The PCR contained 60 Vbeta and 13 Jbeta primers. The method was immunoSEQ multiplex PCR; TCRdb's version includes in-frame clones alone and lacks a portion of them. The sample lists 100,000 to 150,000 clones, around three quarters seen once, with around 3.6% in the top ten. Unrecorded immune exposures were likely, despite nominal health at sampling. A note on this clone: Its antigen is unknown.

V dropped 0 bases and J dropped 0 bases, with 10 bases sitting between them. Germline V gene data show CDR1 as SGHRS and CDR2 as YFSETQ. This CDR3 region has 16 residues. Sequences were obtained from PBMCs. The TCR comes from a man aged 40-55 years in good health and CMV-seronegative. This sequence joins TRBV5-1 and TRBJ2-1; D unclear. CDR3 loop: CASSLDRISSYNEQFF. For the CDR3, the DNA is TGCGCCAGCAGCTTGGACCGAATCAGCTCCTACAATGAGCAGTTCTTC.